This T cell receptor beta chain is from a study of T-cell reconstitution after alpha-beta-depleted transplantation in children. This clonotype has a handful of counts. Unique molecular identifiers tagged the TCRbeta library. In TCRdb, the PCR reads were re-called with MiXCR into one record per CDR3 protein. This sample has a few hundred thousand distinct CDR3 sequences, with over 9.5% found just once. Trimming removed 2 bases from V and 9 bases from J; junction bases left unmatched: 6. Per germline, CDR1 LGHNT and CDR2 FRNRAP. CDR3 size: 15 residues. The rearrangement joins TRBV12-5 to TRBJ2-1, with TRBD2 identical over 11 bases. The source material was PBMCs from the stem cell graft donor, sampled from the stem cell graft. This receptor was identified in a human donor who donated a stem cell graft to a child with SCID. The CDR3 bases are TGTGCTAGTGGTTTGACTAGCGGGGGTCGAAGTGAGCAGTTCTTC. Its translation: CASGLTSGGRSEQFF.